One TCR beta chain is described in this entry. Assay: immunoSEQ multiplex PCR; the TCRdb copy retains only in-frame clones and omits some. The profile shows approximately 50,000 clones, roughly 94% of them singletons. There are 12 residues in the CDR3. Looked up from germline, CDR1 is SGHAT and CDR2 is FQNNGV. The V end lost 1 base, the J end lost 4 bases, and 5 bases lay between the germline ends. The sample is drawn from a study of T cell changes during pregnancy in multiple sclerosis. This TCR came from a female donor with multiple sclerosis, enrolled in a pregnancy study. Specimen: CD4+ T cells from peripheral blood mononuclear cells, collected in the third trimester of pregnancy. V gene TRBV11-2 combines with J gene TRBJ2-7; unclear D gene. The CDR3 sequence is CASSLGVYEQYF. Written as DNA, the CDR3 is TGTGCCAGCAGCTTAGGCGTATACGAGCAGTACTTC.